Presented here are 18 T cell receptor beta chains from one specimen sequenced in a study of shared clonotypes between healthy human individuals. Sequencing was performed with immunoSEQ multiplex PCR; in TCRdb, only in-frame clones are kept and a portion is missing. Among nearly 1 million clones listed, over 75% were seen once. The material sequenced was memory CD4+ T cells sorted from blood. Subset denoted: CD45RA-negative fraction. These receptors were obtained from a man between 18 and 35 years old in good health.

This clone has only a few counts. The chain has TRBV28 and TRBJ1-2; D gene ambiguous. This CDR3 comprises 14 residues. CDR1 and CDR2 (germline): MDHEN, SYDVKM. The germline V and J ends were trimmed by 2 bases and 0 bases, with 7 bases remaining between them. DNA for the CDR3: TGTGCCAGCAGTTTAGGGCAGACTAACTATGGCTACACCTTC. Its translation is CASSLGQTNYGYTF.

The genes are TRBV18 and TRBJ2-1; 7 nucleotides line up with TRBD1. Trimming took 3 bases from V and 7 from J; bases not matched to a gene: 12. The CDR3 runs to 16 residues. Germline CDR1 and CDR2: KGHSH and LQKENI. The CDR3 sequence is CASSPRTAGGKNEQFF. The CDR3 region has the DNA TGTGCCAGCTCACCTAGGACGGCAGGGGGTAAGAATGAGCAGTTCTTC.

This chain links TRBV5-4 with TRBJ1-5, with D possibly being TRBD1 (5 bases). The V gene lost 4 bases and the J gene lost 1 base, with 9 bases spanning the gap. The V gene's germline CDR1 is SGHNT and CDR2 YYREEE (reference sequence). The CDR3 is made up of 14 amino acids. CDR3 protein: CASSTWGSNQPQHF. Here the CDR3 DNA reads TGTGCCAGCAGCACCTGGGGGAGCAATCAGCCCCAGCATTTT.

The genes are TRBV29-1 and TRBJ1-1; maybe TRBD1 (6 bases). The germline gives CDR1 SQVTM, CDR2 ANQGSEA. V lost 2 bases, J lost 5 bases, and 9 bases lay in between. The CDR3 has 12 residues. The CDR3 DNA reads as TGCAGCGTTGAACACAGGGAGACTGAAGCTTTCTTT. Its protein is CSVEHRETEAFF.

The chain recombines TRBV7-2 with TRBJ1-1; the D is unclear. CDR1 is SGHTA, CDR2 FQGNSA, per germline. The ends were cut back, 3 bases at V and 3 bases at J, with 11 bases in the middle. This CDR3 region has 14 residues. This chain's CDR3 is CASSFRQSDTEAFF. The DNA for the CDR3 is TGTGCCAGCAGCTTCAGGCAGTCCGACACTGAAGCTTTCTTT.

This clone appeared a few times. V gene TRBV5-1 combines with J gene TRBJ1-4, with 11 bases aligning to TRBD1. V shed 0 bases and J 0 bases; nucleotides not matched to a gene: 7. Germline V gives CDR1 SGHRS, CDR2 YFSETQ. The CDR3 runs 19 residues. The CDR3 here is CASSLGPGTGGSTNEKLFF. The CDR3, as DNA: TGCGCCAGCAGCTTGGGACCCGGGACAGGGGGATCAACTAATGAAAAACTGTTTTTT.

The chain's CDR3 is CASKKTQGNTEAFF. Here the CDR3 DNA reads TGTGCCAGCAAAAAGACGCAGGGGAACACTGAAGCTTTCTTT. The gene calls are TRBV6-1 and TRBJ1-1, with D perhaps matching TRBD1 (5 bases). Trimming took off 7 bases at V and 1 base at J, with 13 bases between the two ends. Germline loops: CDR1 MNHNS, CDR2 SASEGT. There are 14 residues in the CDR3.

The gene calls are TRBV11-2 and TRBJ2-2; no reliable D call. CDR1 is SGHAT and CDR2 is FQNNGV in the germline V gene. This CDR3 contains 14 residues. V gave up 4 bases and J gave up 1 base, with 7 bases separating them. CDR3 DNA sequence: TGTGCCAGCAGCTCAAGAATGAACACCGGGGAGCTGTTTTTT. It specifies CASSSRMNTGELFF.

The chain has TRBV27 and TRBJ2-3, with D unclear. The CDR3 length is 13 residues. V lost 4 bases and J lost 5, with 10 bases in between. Germline lookup yields CDR1 MNHEY and CDR2 SMNVEV (reference sequence). The DNA for the CDR3 is TGTGCCAGCAGTTCGTTACCTAGAGATACGCAGTATTTT. Encoded protein: CASSSLPRDTQYF.

Note on this clone: Other DNA variants within this sample encode the same CDR3. The V and J genes are TRBV5-4 and TRBJ1-1; D remains ambiguous. Germline CDR1 is SGHNT and CDR2 is YYREEE (reference sequence). V gave up 0 bases and J gave up 0 bases, with 6 bases separating them. The CDR3 consists of 14 residues. This chain's CDR3 is CASSLGALNTEAFF. The CDR3 region has the DNA TGTGCCAGCAGCTTGGGGGCCCTGAACACTGAAGCTTTCTTT.

The rearrangement links TRBV5-4 to TRBJ2-5, with 7 bases matching TRBD1. The V gene's germline CDR1 is SGHNT and CDR2 YYREEE (reference sequence). V trimming: 4 bases; J trimming: 2 bases; junction bases outside the gene matches: 5. The CDR3 length is 14 residues. CDR3 protein: CASSAQQGQETQYF. For the CDR3, the DNA is TGTGCCAGCAGCGCCCAACAGGGGCAAGAGACCCAGTACTTC. Full variable domain (remainder filled in from reference TRBV5-4 and TRBJ2-5): ETGVTQSPTHLIKTRGQQVTLRCSSQSGHNTVSWYQQALGQGPQFIFQYYREEENGRGNFPPRFSGLQFPNYSSELNVNALELDDSALYLCASSAQQGQETQYFGPGTRLLVL.

There are a few counts of this clone. The chain has TRBV5-6 and TRBJ1-4; the D gene is possibly TRBD1 (5 bases). The germline gives CDR1 SGHDT, CDR2 YYEEEE. The CDR3 spans 14 residues. Deletions cut 2 bases from V and 7 bases from J, with 12 bases between. CDR3 residues: CASSFRDLREKLFF. Here the CDR3 DNA reads TGTGCCAGCAGCTTCCGGGACTTACGTGAAAAACTGTTTTTT. The full variable domain, with the rest looked up from reference TRBV5-6 and TRBJ1-4, is DAGVTQSPTHLIKTRGQQVTLRCSPKSGHDTVSWYQQALGQGPQFIFQYYEEEERQRGNFPDRFSGHQFPNYSSELNVNALLLGDSALYLCASSFRDLREKLFFGSGTQLSVL.

The chain carries TRBV30 and TRBJ1-1; TRBD1 might be the D (6 bases). Per the germline V gene, CDR1 is GTSNPN and CDR2 is SVGIG (reference sequence). The ends were cut back, 1 base at V and 2 bases at J, with 14 bases in the middle. This CDR3 has 15 residues. The CDR3 here is CAWSAQGFGNTEAFF. As DNA, the CDR3 is TGTGCCTGGAGTGCCCAGGGGTTTGGAAACACTGAAGCTTTCTTT.

V is TRBV28 and J is TRBJ2-2; no firm D call. Per germline, CDR1 MDHEN and CDR2 SYDVKM. The CDR3 runs 12 residues. Trimming took off 3 bases at V and 8 bases at J, with 7 bases between the two ends. The CDR3 loop is CASSFLGGELFF. CDR3 nucleotide sequence: TGTGCCAGCAGTTTTTTGGGGGGGGAGCTGTTTTTT.

This clone came up once. This chain uses TRBV30 with TRBJ1-6, with D possibly being TRBD1 (6 bases). V lost 4 bases to trimming and J lost 9 bases, with 25 bases between them. Germline-derived CDR1 and CDR2 are GTSNPN and SVGIG (reference sequence). This CDR3 comprises 17 residues. CDR3 nucleotides: TGTGCCTGGATTAGGCAGGGGTTAAGGGCTGATTCTTCACCCCTCCACTTT. Its translation is CAWIRQGLRADSSPLHF.

Only a few counts were recorded for this clone. This clone may be a read error of a much larger clone one base away. V gene TRBV19 combines with J gene TRBJ1-6, with 7 bases aligning to TRBD1. Germline lookup yields CDR1 LNHDA and CDR2 SQIVND (reference sequence). V lost 5 bases, J lost 9 bases, and 16 bases stayed unmatched. The CDR3 has 17 amino acids. The CDR3 DNA reads as TGTGCCAGTAGTCTCGTGCCCCTGACAGGGCACGTTTCACCCCTCCACTTT. This codes for CASSLVPLTGHVSPLHF.

V is TRBV28 and J is TRBJ1-6; maybe TRBD1 (6 bases). Trimming stripped 6 bases from V and 13 bases from J, with 13 bases between. The germline CDR1 and CDR2 sequences are MDHEN and SYDVKM. The CDR3 totals 12 residues. The CDR3 is CASRTRGGPLHF. The CDR3 DNA reads TGTGCCAGCAGGACTAGGGGGGGGCCCCTCCACTTT.

The table lists this clone with a count of one. The V gene is TRBV7-9, the J gene TRBJ2-5; D might be TRBD2 (6 bases). Germline-derived CDR1 and CDR2 are SEHNR and FQNEAQ (reference sequence). There are 15 residues in the CDR3. Trimming stripped 1 base from V and 4 bases from J, with 13 bases between. The CDR3 reads CASSLGLGPPETQYF. DNA for the CDR3: TGTGCCAGCAGCTTAGGACTAGGGCCCCCAGAGACCCAGTACTTC.